Included here is one TCR beta chain sequence, with context. From germline, CDR1 is SGHRS and CDR2 YFSETQ. Trimming cost V 4 bases and J 3 bases; bases outside gene matches: 3. This CDR3 has 13 amino acids. The data were obtained in a study of T cell changes during pregnancy in multiple sclerosis. The repertoire was sequenced with immunoSEQ multiplex PCR; TCRdb's copy has only in-frame clones and lacks some. The sample records about 46,000 clones, approximately 89% being singletons. The V and J genes are TRBV5-1 and TRBJ1-1; 7 bases match TRBD1. The sequence was collected from a female donor with multiple sclerosis, enrolled in a pregnancy study. Sequencing was performed on CD8+ T cells from peripheral blood mononuclear cells, taken in the second trimester of pregnancy. CDR3 sequence (DNA): TGCGCCAGCAGCCCCGGGACAGACACTGAAGCTTTCTTT. Translated: CASSPGTDTEAFF.